This T cell receptor beta chain was profiled in a study of T cell repertoires in cytomegalovirus infection. Study-level background: Well-studied HLA-B-restricted CMV epitopes were used in the study alongside recently identified HLA-C-restricted ones. Indications came from public TCR beta signatures; they pointed to CMV infection and to a matching HLA type.

CDR3 length: 12 amino acids. V dropped 1 base and J dropped 15 bases, with 10 bases sitting between them. The V gene's germline CDR1 is MNHNS and CDR2 SASEGT. Via MiXCR, TCRdb re-called the reads, giving one row per CDR3 protein. This sample yields fewer than 950,000 distinct CDR3 sequences, of which 30% to 35% are seen a single time; over 10% belongs to the top ten. This clonotype was seen a handful of times. The antigen is unknown. This receptor was taken from a human donor in good health (CMV status not recorded). Some clones in this sample may be carry-over from other donors' samples. The V and J genes are TRBV6-1 and TRBJ2-6; TRBD1 might be the D (6 bases). The starting material was cultured CD8+ T cells from PBMCs, obtained from culture after CMV antigen stimulation. CDR3 loop: CASSEVKGDLTF. CDR3 nucleotides: TGTGCCAGCAGTGAAGTTAAGGGGGACCTGACTTTC.